This record concerns one T cell receptor beta chain sequence. The CDR3 covers 13 residues. Between the trimmed V and J ends, which lost 4 bases and 3 bases, there was a span of 10 bases. Germline CDR1 SQVTM, CDR2 ANQGSEA. The data derive from a study of blood T cell repertoires in COVID-19. In the authors' workflow: Using reference gene primer amplification, nucleated cell counts were estimated. Measured with immunoSEQ multiplex PCR; TCRdb has only the in-frame clones, and not every one. V, J and clone size are those of that table, while D and trimming were read from the DNA. The sample carries approximately 180,000 clones, approximately 86% recorded once.

The chain has TRBV29-1 and TRBJ2-1, with D unresolved. Sequencing used PBMCs or T cells enriched from blood (not recorded which). This clonotype was obtained from a woman aged 55 to 70 with acute COVID-19. CDR3 amino acids: CSVGPTVYNEQFF. For the CDR3, the DNA is TGCAGCGTTGGGCCAACCGTCTACAATGAGCAGTTCTTC.